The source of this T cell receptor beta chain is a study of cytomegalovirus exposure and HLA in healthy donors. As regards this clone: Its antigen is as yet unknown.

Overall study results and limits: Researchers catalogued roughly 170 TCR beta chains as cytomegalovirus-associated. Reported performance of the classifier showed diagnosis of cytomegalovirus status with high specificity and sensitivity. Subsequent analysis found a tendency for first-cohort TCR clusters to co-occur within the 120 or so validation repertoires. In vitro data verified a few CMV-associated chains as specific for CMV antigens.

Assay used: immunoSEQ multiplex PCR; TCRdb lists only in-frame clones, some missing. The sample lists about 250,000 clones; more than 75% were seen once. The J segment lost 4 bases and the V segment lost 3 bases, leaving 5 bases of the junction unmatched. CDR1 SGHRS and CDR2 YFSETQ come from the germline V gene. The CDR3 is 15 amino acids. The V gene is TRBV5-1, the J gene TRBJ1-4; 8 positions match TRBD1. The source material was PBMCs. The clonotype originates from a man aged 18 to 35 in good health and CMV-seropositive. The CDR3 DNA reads TGCGCCAGCAGCTGGCTTACAGGGGGTAATGAAAAACTGTTTTTT. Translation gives CASSWLTGGNEKLFF.